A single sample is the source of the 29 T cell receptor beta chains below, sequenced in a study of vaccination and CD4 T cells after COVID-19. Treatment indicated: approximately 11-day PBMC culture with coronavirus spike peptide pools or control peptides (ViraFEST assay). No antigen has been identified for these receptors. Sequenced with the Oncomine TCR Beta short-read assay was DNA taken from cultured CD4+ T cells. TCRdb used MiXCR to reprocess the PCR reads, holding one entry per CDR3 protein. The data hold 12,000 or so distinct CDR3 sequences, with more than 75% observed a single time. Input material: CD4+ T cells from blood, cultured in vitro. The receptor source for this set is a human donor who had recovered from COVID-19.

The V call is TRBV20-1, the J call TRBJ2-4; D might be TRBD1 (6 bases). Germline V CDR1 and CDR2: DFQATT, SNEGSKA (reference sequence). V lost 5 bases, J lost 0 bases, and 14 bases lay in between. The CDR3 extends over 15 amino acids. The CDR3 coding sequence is TGCAGTGCTCACCCCGGCAGGGGAGCCAAAAACATTCAGTACTTC. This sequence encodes CSAHPGRGAKNIQYF.

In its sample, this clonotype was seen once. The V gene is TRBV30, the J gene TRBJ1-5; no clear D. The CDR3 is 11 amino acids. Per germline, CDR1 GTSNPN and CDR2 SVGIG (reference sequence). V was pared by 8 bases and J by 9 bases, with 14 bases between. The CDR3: CAGRWGGPQHF. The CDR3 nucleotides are TGTGCCGGGCGGTGGGGAGGGCCCCAGCATTTT. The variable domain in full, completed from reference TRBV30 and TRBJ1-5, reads SQTIHQWPATLVQPVGSPLSLECTVEGTSNPNLYWYRQAAGRGLQLLFYSVGIGQISSEVPQNLSASRPQDRQFILSSKKLLLSDSGFYLCAGRWGGPQHFGDGTRLSIL.

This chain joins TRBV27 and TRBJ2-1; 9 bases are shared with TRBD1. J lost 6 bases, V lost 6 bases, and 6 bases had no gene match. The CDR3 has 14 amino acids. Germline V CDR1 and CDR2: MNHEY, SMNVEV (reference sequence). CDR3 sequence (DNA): TGTGCCAGCAGGCCGGGACAGGGAGTCAATGAGCAGTTCTTC. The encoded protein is CASRPGQGVNEQFF.

As DNA, the CDR3 is TGCAGTGCGAGGAGGACAGCTGAAGCTTTCTTT. Translating it yields CSARRTAEAFF. V and J are TRBV20-1 and TRBJ1-1; a weak D match, TRBD1 (6 bases). V was cut by 6 bases and J by 6 bases, with 11 bases left in between. CDR1 and CDR2 (germline): DFQATT, SNEGSKA (reference sequence). The CDR3 contains 11 residues.

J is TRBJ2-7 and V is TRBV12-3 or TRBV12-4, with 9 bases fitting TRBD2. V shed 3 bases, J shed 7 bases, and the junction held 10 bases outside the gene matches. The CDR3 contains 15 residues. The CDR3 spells CASSFGVAGVREQYF. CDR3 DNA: TGTGCCAGCAGTTTTGGAGTAGCGGGAGTGCGGGAGCAGTACTTC.

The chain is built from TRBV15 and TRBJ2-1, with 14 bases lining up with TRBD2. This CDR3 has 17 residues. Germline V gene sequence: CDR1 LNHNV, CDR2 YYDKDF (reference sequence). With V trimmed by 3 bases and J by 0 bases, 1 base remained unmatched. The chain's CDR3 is CATSRGTSGSSYNEQFF. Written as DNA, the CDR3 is TGTGCCACCAGCAGGGGGACTAGCGGGAGCTCCTACAATGAGCAGTTCTTC.

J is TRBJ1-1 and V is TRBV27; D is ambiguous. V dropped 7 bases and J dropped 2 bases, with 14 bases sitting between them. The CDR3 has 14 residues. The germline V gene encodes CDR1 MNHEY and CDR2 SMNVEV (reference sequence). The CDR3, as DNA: TGTGCCAGCAAGAAGGGCCAAGGAAACACTGAAGCTTTCTTT. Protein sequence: CASKKGQGNTEAFF.

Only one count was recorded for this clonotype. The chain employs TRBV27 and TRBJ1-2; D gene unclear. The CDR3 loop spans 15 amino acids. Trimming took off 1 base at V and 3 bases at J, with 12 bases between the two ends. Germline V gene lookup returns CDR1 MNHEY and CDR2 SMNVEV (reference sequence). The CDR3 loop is CASSLWAKGYYGYTF. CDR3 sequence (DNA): TGTGCCAGCAGTTTATGGGCAAAAGGCTACTATGGCTACACCTTC.

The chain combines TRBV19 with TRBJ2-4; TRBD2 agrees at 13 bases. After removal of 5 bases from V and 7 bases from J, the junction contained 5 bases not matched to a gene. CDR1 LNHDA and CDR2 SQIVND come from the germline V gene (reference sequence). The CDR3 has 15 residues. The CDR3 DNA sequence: TGTGCCAGTAGTCCTCGGACTAGCGGGAGTAACATTCAGTACTTC. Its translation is CASSPRTSGSNIQYF.

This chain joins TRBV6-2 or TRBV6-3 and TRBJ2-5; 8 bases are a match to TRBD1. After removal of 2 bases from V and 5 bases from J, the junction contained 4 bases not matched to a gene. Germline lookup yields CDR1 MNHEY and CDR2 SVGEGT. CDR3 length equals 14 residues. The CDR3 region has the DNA TGTGCCAGCAGTTACGCAGGGGGCAGGGAGACCCAGTACTTC. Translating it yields CASSYAGGRETQYF.

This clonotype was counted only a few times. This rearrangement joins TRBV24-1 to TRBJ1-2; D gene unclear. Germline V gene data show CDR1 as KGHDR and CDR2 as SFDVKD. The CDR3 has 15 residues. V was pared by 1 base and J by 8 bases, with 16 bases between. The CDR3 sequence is CATSDFGPRGEGYTF. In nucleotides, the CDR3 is TGTGCCACCAGTGATTTCGGACCTCGGGGAGAAGGCTACACCTTC.

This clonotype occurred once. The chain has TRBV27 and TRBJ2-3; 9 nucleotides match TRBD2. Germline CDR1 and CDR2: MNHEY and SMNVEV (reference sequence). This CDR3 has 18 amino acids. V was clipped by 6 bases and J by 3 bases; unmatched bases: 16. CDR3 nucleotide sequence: TGTGCCAGCAGCCGATGGGGGGCCAGGCTAGCGGGAACAGATACGCAGTATTTT. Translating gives CASSRWGARLAGTDTQYF.

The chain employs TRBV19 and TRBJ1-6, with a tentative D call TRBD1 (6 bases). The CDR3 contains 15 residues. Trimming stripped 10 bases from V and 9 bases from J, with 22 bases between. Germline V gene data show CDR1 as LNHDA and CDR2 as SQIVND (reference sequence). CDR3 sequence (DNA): TGTGCCACCTCCGGGACACTGGGAGTTAGTTCACCCCTCCACTTT. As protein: CATSGTLGVSSPLHF.

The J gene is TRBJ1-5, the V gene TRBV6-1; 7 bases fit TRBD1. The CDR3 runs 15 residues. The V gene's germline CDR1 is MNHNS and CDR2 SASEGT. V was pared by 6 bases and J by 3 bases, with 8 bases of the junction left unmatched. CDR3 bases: TGTGCCAGCAGGGCCGTGGACAGGCACAATCAGCCCCAGCATTTT. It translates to CASRAVDRHNQPQHF.

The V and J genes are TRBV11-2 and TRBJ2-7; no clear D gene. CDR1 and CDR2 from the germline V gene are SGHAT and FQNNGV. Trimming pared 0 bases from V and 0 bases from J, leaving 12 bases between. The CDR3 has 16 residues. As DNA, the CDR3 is TGTGCCAGCAGCTTAGAAGGGCATTCCGCCTCCTACGAGCAGTACTTC. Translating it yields CASSLEGHSASYEQYF.

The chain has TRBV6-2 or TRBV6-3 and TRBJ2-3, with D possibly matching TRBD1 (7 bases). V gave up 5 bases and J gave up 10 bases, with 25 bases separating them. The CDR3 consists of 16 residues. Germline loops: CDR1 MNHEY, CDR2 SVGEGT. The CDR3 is CASSERLAGGSRAQYF. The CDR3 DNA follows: TGTGCCAGCAGTGAGCGTTTGGCAGGGGGGTCCCGAGCGCAGTATTTT.

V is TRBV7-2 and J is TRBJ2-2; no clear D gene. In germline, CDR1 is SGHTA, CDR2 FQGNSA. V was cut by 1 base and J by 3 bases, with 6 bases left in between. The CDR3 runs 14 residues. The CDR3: CASSLGAHTGELFF. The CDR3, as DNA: TGTGCCAGCAGCTTAGGTGCGCACACCGGGGAGCTGTTTTTT.

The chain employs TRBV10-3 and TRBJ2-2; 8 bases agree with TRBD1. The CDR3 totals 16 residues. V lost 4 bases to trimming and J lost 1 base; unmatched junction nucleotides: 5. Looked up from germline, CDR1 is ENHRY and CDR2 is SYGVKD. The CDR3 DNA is TGTGCCATCAGTGCAACCGGGACAGGGAACACCGGGGAGCTGTTTTTT. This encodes CAISATGTGNTGELFF.

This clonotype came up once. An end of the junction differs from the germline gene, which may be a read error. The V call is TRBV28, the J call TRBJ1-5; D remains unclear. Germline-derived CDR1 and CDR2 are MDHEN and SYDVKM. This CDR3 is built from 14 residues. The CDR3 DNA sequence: TGTGCCAGCAGTCATACGGCGGGAAATCAGCCCCTGCATTTT. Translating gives CASSHTAGNQPLHF.

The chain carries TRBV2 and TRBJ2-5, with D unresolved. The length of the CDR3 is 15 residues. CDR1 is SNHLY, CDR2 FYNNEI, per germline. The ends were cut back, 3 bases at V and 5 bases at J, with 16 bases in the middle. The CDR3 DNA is TGTGCCAGCAGTGAGTGGGGTTTAGGCCGGGAGACCCAGTACTTC. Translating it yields CASSEWGLGRETQYF.

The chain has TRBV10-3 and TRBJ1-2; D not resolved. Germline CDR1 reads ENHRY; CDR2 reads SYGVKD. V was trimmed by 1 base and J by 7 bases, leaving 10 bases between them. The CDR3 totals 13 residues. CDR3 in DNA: TGTGCCATCAGTGAGTTGGGATATGGTGGCTACACCTTC. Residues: CAISELGYGGYTF.

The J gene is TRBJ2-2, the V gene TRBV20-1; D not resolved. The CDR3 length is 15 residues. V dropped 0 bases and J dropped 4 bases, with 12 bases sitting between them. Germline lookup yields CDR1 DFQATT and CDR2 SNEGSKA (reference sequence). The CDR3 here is CSAREAITSTGELFF. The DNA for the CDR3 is TGCAGTGCTAGAGAGGCCATCACGTCCACCGGGGAGCTGTTTTTT.

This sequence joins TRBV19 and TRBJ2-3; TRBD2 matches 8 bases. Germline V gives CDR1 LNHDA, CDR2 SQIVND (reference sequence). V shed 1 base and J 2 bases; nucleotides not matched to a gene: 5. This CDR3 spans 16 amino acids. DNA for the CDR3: TGTGCCAGTAGTATAGGGCTAGCGGGTCCCACAGATACGCAGTATTTT. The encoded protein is CASSIGLAGPTDTQYF.

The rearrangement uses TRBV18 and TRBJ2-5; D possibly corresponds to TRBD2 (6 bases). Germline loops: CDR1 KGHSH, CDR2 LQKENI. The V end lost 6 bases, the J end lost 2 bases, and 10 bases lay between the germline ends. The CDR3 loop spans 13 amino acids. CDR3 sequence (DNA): TGTGCCAGCTCCGGGACTCGGCAAGAGACCCAGTACTTC. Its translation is CASSGTRQETQYF.

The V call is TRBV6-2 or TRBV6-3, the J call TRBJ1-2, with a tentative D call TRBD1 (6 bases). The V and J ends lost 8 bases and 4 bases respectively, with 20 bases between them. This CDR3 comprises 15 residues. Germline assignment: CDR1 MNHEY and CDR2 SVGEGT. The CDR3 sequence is CASSYRGQVSYGYTF. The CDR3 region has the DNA TGTGCCAGCTCCTACCGGGGGCAGGTCTCCTATGGCTACACCTTC.

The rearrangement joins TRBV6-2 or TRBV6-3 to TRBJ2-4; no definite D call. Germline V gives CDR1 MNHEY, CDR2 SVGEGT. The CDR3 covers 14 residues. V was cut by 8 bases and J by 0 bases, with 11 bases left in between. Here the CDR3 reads CASVGSAAKNIQYF. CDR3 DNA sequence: TGTGCCAGCGTAGGTTCGGCAGCCAAAAACATTCAGTACTTC.

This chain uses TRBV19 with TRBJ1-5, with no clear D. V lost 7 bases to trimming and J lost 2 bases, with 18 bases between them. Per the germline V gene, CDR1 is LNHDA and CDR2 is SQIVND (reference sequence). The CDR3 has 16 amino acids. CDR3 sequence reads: CASTNRASRGNQPQHF. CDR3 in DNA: TGTGCCAGTACCAATAGGGCTTCACGGGGCAATCAGCCCCAGCATTTT.

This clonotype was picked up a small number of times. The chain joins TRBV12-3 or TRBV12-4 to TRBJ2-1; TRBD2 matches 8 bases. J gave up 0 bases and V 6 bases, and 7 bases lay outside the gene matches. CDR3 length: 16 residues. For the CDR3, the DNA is TGTGCCAGCAGAACGGGGGGGACTAGCTCCTACAATGAGCAGTTCTTC. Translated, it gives CASRTGGTSSYNEQFF.

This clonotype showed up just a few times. The CDR3 sequence: CASSRDRRDGYTF. CDR3 DNA sequence: TGTGCCAGCAGTCGGGACAGGCGCGATGGCTACACCTTC. The chain combines TRBV6-1 with TRBJ1-2; 8 bases fit TRBD1. The CDR3 covers 13 residues. Germline loops: CDR1 MNHNS, CDR2 SASEGT. V lost 5 bases, J lost 6 bases, and 5 bases stayed unmatched.